This is a list of T cell receptor beta chains from one sample in a study of OX40 agonist ivuxolimab in advanced cancers. Data came from immunoSEQ multiplex PCR; TCRdb stores just in-frame clones and leaves some out. The sample lists roughly 60,000 clones; 92% were seen once. Here the sequenced sample was CD4+ or CD8+ T cells sorted from blood, taken in a trial of the OX40 agonist ivuxolimab. The receptors come from an adult with an advanced solid tumor such as melanoma, head and neck, liver or kidney cancer. Both conserved end residues are part of each CDR3. The order of the fields is CDR3 length, D gene, V gene, clone size, J gene, CDR3 protein, CDR3 DNA. The D gene is left open where the match is weak. The listing skips clone size in some rows; elsewhere it reads once, few, many or a size class.

16	.	TRBV6-5	.	TRBJ2-2	CASSYRLLPDTGELFF	TGTGCCAGCAGTTACAGACTCCTGCCAGACACCGGGGAGCTGTTTTTT
14	.	TRBV11-2	few	TRBJ2-1	CASSLFSEYNEQFF	TGTGCCAGCAGCTTATTTAGCGAGTACAATGAGCAGTTCTTC
17	TRBD2	TRBV5-1	.	TRBJ2-1	CASSLAVAGGRGNEQFF	TGCGCCAGCAGCTTGGCGGTAGCGGGAGGGAGAGGTAATGAGCAGTTCTTC
15	.	TRBV19	.	TRBJ2-7	CASSSQGRLPYEQYF	TGTGCCAGTAGCTCTCAGGGAAGGCTGCCTTACGAGCAGTACTTC
18	TRBD2	TRBV11-2	.	TRBJ2-2	CASSLVFWRERNTGELFF	TGTGCCAGCAGCTTAGTGTTCTGGCGGGAGAGGAACACCGGGGAGCTGTTTTTT
13	.	TRBV27	.	TRBJ1-2	CASSLGANYGYTF	TGTGCCAGCAGTTTGGGAGCTAACTATGGCTACACCTTC
15	.	TRBV9	.	TRBJ2-5	CASSVAGTLGETQYF	TGTGCCAGCAGCGTAGCAGGGACGCTCGGAGAGACCCAGTACTTC
14	TRBD2	TRBV30	.	TRBJ2-1	CAWNPGLAGASLFF	TGTGCCTGGAACCCGGGACTAGCGGGAGCAAGTCTGTTCTTC
17	TRBD2	TRBV12-5	.	TRBJ2-2	CASGLVGLAGRAGELFF	TGTGCTAGTGGTTTGGTCGGGCTAGCGGGAAGGGCCGGGGAGCTGTTTTTT
13	.	TRBV30	.	TRBJ2-7	CAWSRDAWGEQYF	TGTGCCTGGAGTAGAGACGCCTGGGGGGAGCAGTACTTC
15	.	TRBV10-2	.	TRBJ1-5	CASRLPLADNQPQHF	TGCGCCAGCAGACTCCCTTTGGCCGACAATCAGCCCCAGCATTTT
13	.	TRBV7-9	.	TRBJ1-5	CASSDGGNQPQHF	TGTGCCAGCAGCGATGGGGGCAATCAGCCCCAGCATTTT
17	TRBD2	TRBV27	.	TRBJ2-5	CASSPGLAGGHRETQYF	TGTGCCAGCAGCCCGGGACTAGCGGGAGGACATCGGGAGACCCAGTACTTC
14	TRBD1	TRBV28	.	TRBJ2-7	CASSGGQTSYEQYF	TGTGCCAGCAGTGGGGGACAGACCTCCTACGAGCAGTACTTC
15	TRBD2	TRBV5-6	once	TRBJ2-1	CASGLAGGPDNEQFF	TGTGCCAGCGGGCTAGCGGGAGGGCCGGACAATGAGCAGTTCTTC
13	TRBD1	TRBV30	.	TRBJ2-5	CAWRGQGAEGQYF	TGTGCCTGGAGGGGACAGGGGGCAGAAGGCCAGTACTTC
13	.	TRBV29-1	.	TRBJ2-7	CSVGGQWGYEQYF	TGCAGCGTTGGAGGCCAATGGGGATACGAGCAGTACTTC
14	.	TRBV6-4	.	TRBJ2-7	CASSETPTSYEQYF	TGTGCCAGCAGTGAGACCCCTACAAGTTACGAGCAGTACTTC
16	.	TRBV10-3	.	TRBJ1-1	CATSGGGLGLNTEAFF	TGTGCCACCTCCGGGGGGGGGTTGGGGCTGAACACTGAAGCTTTCTTT
12	.	TRBV11-2	few	TRBJ1-2	CASSATERGYTF	TGTGCCAGCAGCGCCACTGAACGTGGCTACACCTTC
13	.	TRBV6-4	.	TRBJ1-5	CASSVTGDQPQHF	TGTGCCAGCAGTGTGACAGGCGATCAGCCCCAGCATTTT
15	.	TRBV6-1	.	TRBJ1-2	CASSSTRVLEDGYTF	TGTGCCAGCAGTTCGACCCGGGTCCTTGAGGATGGCTACACCTTC
15	TRBD2	TRBV6-5	.	TRBJ2-5	CASSTLLASQETQYF	TGTGCCAGCAGCACACTACTAGCGAGCCAAGAGACCCAGTACTTC
14	.	TRBV11-2	once	TRBJ2-3	CASSYGLNTDTQYF	TGTGCCAGCAGCTATGGACTTAACACAGATACGCAGTATTTT
16	TRBD2	TRBV13	once	TRBJ2-7	CASSPRKAGGPGEQYF	TGTGCCAGCAGCCCGCGCAAGGCGGGAGGGCCAGGCGAGCAGTACTTC
14	.	TRBV28	.	TRBJ2-5	CASSLSGTGETQYF	TGTGCCAGCAGTTTATCAGGGACCGGAGAGACCCAGTACTTC
19	TRBD1	TRBV10-1	.	TRBJ2-4	CASSETGGRATLAKNIQYF	TGCGCCAGCAGTGAGACAGGGGGGCGGGCAACACTAGCCAAAAACATTCAGTACTTC
13	.	TRBV2	once	TRBJ2-7	CASSDVTRDEQYF	TGTGCCAGCAGTGATGTAACCCGTGACGAGCAGTACTTC
14	.	TRBV6-6	.	TRBJ2-5	CASSYYTGLETQYF	TGTGCCAGCAGTTATTACACAGGGTTGGAGACCCAGTACTTC
15	.	TRBV7-2	.	TRBJ2-3	CASSSRASESDTQYF	TGTGCCAGCAGCTCCCGGGCATCCGAGTCAGATACGCAGTATTTT
19	.	TRBV19	.	TRBJ2-3	CASTRGGPYFRRVTDTQYF	TGTGCCAGTACCCGTGGGGGACCCTACTTTCGGAGGGTCACAGATACGCAGTATTTT
18	TRBD2	TRBV19	.	TRBJ2-1	CASSSLAGVGVSYNEQFF	TGTGCCAGTAGTTCACTAGCGGGAGTGGGGGTTTCCTACAATGAGCAGTTCTTC
15	TRBD1	TRBV13	.	TRBJ1-3	CASSMEGTGHDTIYF	TGTGCCAGCAGCATGGAGGGGACAGGACACGACACCATATATTTT
19	TRBD2	TRBV7-9	once	TRBJ2-1	CASSLGLAGGAGGYNEQFF	TGTGCCAGCAGCTTAGGACTAGCGGGAGGGGCTGGGGGTTACAATGAGCAGTTCTTC
13	.	TRBV19	.	TRBJ1-2	CASSIAGNYGYTF	TGTGCCAGTAGTATAGCGGGGAACTATGGCTACACCTTC